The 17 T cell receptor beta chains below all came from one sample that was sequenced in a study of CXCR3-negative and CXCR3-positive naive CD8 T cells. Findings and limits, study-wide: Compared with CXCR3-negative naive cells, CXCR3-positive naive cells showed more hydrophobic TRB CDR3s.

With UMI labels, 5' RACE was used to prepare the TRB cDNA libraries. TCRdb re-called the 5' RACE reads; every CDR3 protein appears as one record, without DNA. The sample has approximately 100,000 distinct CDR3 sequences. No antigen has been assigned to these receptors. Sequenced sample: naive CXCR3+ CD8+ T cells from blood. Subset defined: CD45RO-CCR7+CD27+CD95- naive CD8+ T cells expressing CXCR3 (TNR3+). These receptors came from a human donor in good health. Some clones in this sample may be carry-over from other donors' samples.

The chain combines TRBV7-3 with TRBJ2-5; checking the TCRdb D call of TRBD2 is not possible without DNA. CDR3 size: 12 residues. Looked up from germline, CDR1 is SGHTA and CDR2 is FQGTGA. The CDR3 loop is CASSSLLETQYF.

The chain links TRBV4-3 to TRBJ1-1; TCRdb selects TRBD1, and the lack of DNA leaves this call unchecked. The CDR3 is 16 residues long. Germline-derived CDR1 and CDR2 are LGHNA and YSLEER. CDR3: CASSQVGGTGNTEAFF.

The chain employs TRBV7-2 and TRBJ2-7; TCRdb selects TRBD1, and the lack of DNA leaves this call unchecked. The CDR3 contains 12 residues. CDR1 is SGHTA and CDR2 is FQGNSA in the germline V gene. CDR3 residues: CASSWEGHEQYF.

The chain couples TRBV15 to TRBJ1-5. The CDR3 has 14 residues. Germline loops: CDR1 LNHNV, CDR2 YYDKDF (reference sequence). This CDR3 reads CATSRDGSNQPQHF.

CDR3: CASSQDIAGNTEAFF. This chain links TRBV4-3 with TRBJ1-1. The CDR3 sequence is 15 residues long. The germline V gene has CDR1 LGHNA and CDR2 YSLEER.

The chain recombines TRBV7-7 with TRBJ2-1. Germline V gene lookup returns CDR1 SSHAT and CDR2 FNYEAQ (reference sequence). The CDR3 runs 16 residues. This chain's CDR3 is CASSPNNRGLYNEQFF.

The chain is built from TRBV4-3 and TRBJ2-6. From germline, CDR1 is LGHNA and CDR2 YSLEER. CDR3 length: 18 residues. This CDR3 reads CASSQTDTLLSGANVLTF.

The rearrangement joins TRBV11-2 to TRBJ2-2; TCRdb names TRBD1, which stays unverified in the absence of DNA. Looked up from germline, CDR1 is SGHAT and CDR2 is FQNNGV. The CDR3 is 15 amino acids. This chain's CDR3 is CASSLAGDDTGELFF.

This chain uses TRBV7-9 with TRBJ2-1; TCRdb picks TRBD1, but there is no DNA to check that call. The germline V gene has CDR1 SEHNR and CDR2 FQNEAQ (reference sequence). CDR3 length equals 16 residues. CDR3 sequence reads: CASSLPDRVGYNEQFF. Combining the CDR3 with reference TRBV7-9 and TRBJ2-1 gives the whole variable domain DTGVSQNPRHKITKRGQNVTFRCDPISEHNRLYWYRQTLGQGPEFLTYFQNEAQLEKSRLLSDRFSAERPKGSFSTLEIQRTEQGDSAMYLCASSLPDRVGYNEQFFGPGTRLTVL.

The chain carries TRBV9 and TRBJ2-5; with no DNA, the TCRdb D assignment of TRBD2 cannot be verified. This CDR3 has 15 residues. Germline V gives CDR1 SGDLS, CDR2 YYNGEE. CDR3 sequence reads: CASSVEGGGGETQYF.

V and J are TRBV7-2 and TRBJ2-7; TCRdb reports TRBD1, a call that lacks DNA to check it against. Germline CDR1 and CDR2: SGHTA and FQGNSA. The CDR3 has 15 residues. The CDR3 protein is CASSFPYRGVYEQYF.

CDR3 amino acids: CASSFRDWGEKLFF. The V gene is TRBV12-3 or TRBV12-4, the J gene TRBJ1-4; TCRdb names TRBD1, which stays unverified in the absence of DNA. The CDR3 consists of 14 residues.

CDR3 residues: CASSMSGFSTDTQYF. The gene calls are TRBV4-3 and TRBJ2-3. Germline values: CDR1 LGHNA, CDR2 YSLEER. The CDR3 sequence is 15 residues long.

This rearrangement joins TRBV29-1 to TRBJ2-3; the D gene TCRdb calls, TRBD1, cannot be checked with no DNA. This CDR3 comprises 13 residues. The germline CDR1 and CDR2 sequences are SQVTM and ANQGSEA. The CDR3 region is CSPKGRGSHTQYF.

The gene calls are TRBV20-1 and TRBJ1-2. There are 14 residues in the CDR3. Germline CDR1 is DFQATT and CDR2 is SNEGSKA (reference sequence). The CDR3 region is CSAREGDLNYGYTF.

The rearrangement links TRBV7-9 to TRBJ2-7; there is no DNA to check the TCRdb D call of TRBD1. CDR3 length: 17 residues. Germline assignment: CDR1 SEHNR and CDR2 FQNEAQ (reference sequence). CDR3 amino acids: CASSSTRSGTGSHEQYF.

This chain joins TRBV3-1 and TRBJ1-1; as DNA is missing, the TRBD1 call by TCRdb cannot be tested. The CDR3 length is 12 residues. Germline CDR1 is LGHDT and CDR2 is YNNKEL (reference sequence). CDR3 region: CASSVTGLEAFF. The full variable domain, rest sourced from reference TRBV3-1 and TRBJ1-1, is DTAVSQTPKYLVTQMGNDKSIKCEQNLGHDTMYWYKQDSKKFLKIMFSYNNKELIINETVPNRFSPKSPDKAHLNLHINSLELGDSAVYFCASSVTGLEAFFGQGTRLTVV.